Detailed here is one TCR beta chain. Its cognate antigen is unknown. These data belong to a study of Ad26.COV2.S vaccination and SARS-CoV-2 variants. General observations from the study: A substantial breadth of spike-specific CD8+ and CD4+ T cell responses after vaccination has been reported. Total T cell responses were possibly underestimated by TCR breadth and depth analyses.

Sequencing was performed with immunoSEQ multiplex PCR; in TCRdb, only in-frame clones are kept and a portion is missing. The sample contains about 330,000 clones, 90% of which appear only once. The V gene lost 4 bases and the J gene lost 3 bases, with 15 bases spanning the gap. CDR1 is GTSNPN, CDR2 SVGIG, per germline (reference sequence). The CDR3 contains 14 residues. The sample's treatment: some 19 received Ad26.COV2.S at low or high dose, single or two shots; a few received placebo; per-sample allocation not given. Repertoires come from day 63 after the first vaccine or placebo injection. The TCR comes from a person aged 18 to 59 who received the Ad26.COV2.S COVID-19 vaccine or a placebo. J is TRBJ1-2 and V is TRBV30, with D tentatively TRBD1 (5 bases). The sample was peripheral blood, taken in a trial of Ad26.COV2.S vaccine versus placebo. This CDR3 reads CAWKPTARDYGYTF. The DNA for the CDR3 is TGTGCCTGGAAGCCGACAGCGAGGGACTATGGCTACACCTTC.